These 8 T cell receptor beta chains share one sample of origin, sequenced in a study of blood T cell repertoires in COVID-19. Clones were sequenced by immunoSEQ multiplex PCR, and TCRdb holds only the in-frame ones, with some missing. Here the sample spans about 180,000 clones, over 75% being singletons. Sequencing was carried out using PBMCs or T cells enriched from blood (not recorded which). The source is a woman aged 18-29 years who had recovered from COVID-19.

The V gene is TRBV28, the J gene TRBJ1-4; TRBD1 matches 8 bases. The CDR3 sequence is 15 residues long. Losses at the gene ends were 2 bases for V and 7 bases for J; bases not matched to a gene: 6. CDR1 MDHEN and CDR2 SYDVKM come from the germline V gene. CDR3 in DNA: TGTGCCAGCAGTTTAGGACAGGGTATGACTGAAAAACTGTTTTTT. This encodes CASSLGQGMTEKLFF.

In DNA, the CDR3 is TGTGCCAGCCGTCGGGACAGACGTTACGAGCAGTACTTC. Translated: CASRRDRRYEQYF. V and J are TRBV27 and TRBJ2-7, with 7 nucleotides matching TRBD1. The J segment lost 4 bases and the V segment lost 8 bases, leaving 8 bases of the junction unmatched. The CDR3 spans 13 residues. Germline loops: CDR1 MNHEY, CDR2 SMNVEV (reference sequence).

A word on this clone: A read error may account for a junction end that differs from germline. The chain is built from TRBV7-7 and TRBJ1-4; 10 bases are shared with TRBD1. Germline-derived CDR1 and CDR2 are SSHAT and FNYEAQ (reference sequence). The CDR3 consists of 15 residues. CDR3 in DNA: TGTGCTAGCAGCCTCGGGACAGGGGCGGTTGAAAAACTGTTTTTT. Its protein is CASSLGTGAVEKLFF.

V is TRBV28 and J is TRBJ2-3, with a possible D match to TRBD1 (6 bases). Germline CDR1 is MDHEN and CDR2 is SYDVKM. The germline V and J ends were trimmed by 5 bases and 0 bases, with 12 bases remaining between them. The CDR3 runs 15 residues. The CDR3 region has the DNA TGTGCCAGCAGTCTGTCACAGGGAAGCACAGATACGCAGTATTTT. Its translation is CASSLSQGSTDTQYF.

The CDR3 region has the DNA TGTGCCAGCAGTTTATCATGGACTAGCACAGATACGCAGTATTTT. Translating gives CASSLSWTSTDTQYF. The V and J genes are TRBV27 and TRBJ2-3; maybe TRBD2 (5 bases). This CDR3 spans 15 amino acids. The germline V gene has CDR1 MNHEY and CDR2 SMNVEV (reference sequence). Trimming shortened V by 0 bases and J by 0 bases, and 7 bases separated the two germline ends.

The CDR3 nucleotides are TGTGCCAGCAGCCAAGTTTCCAGGGGGACCGGGGAGCTGTTTTTT. Its protein is CASSQVSRGTGELFF. V and J are TRBV14 and TRBJ2-2; 7 nucleotides align to TRBD1. The CDR3 loop spans 15 amino acids. Germline V gene sequence: CDR1 SGHDN, CDR2 FVKESK. Trimming at V came to 1 base and at J to 5 bases, leaving 4 bases not matched to a gene.

This chain joins TRBV28 and TRBJ2-3, with D hard to call. This CDR3 is 12 amino acids long. Germline values: CDR1 MDHEN, CDR2 SYDVKM. V gave up 3 bases and J gave up 4 bases, with 5 bases separating them. The CDR3 loop is CASSFPADTQYF. The DNA for the CDR3 is TGTGCCAGCAGTTTTCCAGCAGATACGCAGTATTTT.

This chain links TRBV6-4 with TRBJ2-2, with TRBD2 as a possible D gene (6 bases). This CDR3 contains 15 residues. Per germline, CDR1 MRHNA and CDR2 SNTAGT. V lost 4 bases, J lost 0 bases, and 9 bases lay in between. The CDR3 sequence: CASSVSGANTGELFF. In nucleotides, the CDR3 is TGTGCCAGCAGTGTTAGCGGTGCGAACACCGGGGAGCTGTTTTTT.